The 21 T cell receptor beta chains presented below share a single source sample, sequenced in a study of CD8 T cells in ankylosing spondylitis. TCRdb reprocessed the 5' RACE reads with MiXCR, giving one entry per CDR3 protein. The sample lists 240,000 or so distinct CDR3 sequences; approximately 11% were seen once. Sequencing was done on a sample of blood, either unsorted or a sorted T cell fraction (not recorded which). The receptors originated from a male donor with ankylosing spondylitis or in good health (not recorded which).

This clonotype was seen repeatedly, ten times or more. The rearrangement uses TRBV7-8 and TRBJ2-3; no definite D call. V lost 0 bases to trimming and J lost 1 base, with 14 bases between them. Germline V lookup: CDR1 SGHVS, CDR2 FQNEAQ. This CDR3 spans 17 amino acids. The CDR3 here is CASSLASFRVGTDTQYF. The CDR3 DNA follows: TGTGCCAGCAGCTTAGCGAGTTTTAGGGTAGGCACAGATACGCAGTATTTT.

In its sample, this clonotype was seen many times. Here the CDR3 reads CASSSLLISGVRDTQYF. The CDR3 nucleotides are TGCGCCAGCAGCTCGCTCTTGATTAGCGGGGTCCGGGATACGCAGTATTTT. The chain has TRBV5-1 and TRBJ2-3, with 8 bases matching TRBD2. V shed 3 bases and J 6 bases; nucleotides not matched to a gene: 15. The CDR3 is made up of 17 amino acids. CDR1 and CDR2 (germline): SGHRS, YFSETQ.

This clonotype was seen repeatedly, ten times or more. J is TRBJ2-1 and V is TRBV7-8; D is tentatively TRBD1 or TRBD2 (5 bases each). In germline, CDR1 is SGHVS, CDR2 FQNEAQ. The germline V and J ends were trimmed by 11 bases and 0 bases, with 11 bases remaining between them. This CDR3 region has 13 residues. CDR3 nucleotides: TGTGCCGTCCGGGGCGGCTCCTACAATGAGCAGTTCTTC. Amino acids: CAVRGGSYNEQFF. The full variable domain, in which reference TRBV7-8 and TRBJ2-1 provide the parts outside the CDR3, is GAGVSQSPRYKVAKRGQDVALRCDPISGHVSLFWYQQALGQGPEFLTYFQNEAQLDKSGLPSDRFFAERPEGSVSTLKIQRTQQEDSAVYLCAVRGGSYNEQFFGPGTRLTVL.

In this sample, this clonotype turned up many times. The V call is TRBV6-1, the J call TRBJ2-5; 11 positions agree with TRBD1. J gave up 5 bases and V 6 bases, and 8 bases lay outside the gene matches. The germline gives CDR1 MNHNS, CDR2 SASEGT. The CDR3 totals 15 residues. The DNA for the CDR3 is TGTGCCAGCAGGATTGGGACAGGGGGATGGGAGACCCAGTACTTC. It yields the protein CASRIGTGGWETQYF.

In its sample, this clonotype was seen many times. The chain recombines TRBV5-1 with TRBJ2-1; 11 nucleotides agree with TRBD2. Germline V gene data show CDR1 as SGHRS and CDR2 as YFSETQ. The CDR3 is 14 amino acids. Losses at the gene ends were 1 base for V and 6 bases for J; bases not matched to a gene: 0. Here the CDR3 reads CASSLLAGGNEQFF. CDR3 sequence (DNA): TGCGCCAGCAGCTTGCTAGCGGGGGGCAATGAGCAGTTCTTC.

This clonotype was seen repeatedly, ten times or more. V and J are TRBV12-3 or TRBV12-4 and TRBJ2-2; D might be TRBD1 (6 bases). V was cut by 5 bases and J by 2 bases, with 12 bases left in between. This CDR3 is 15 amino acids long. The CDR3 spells CASSQQGTNTGELFF. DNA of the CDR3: TGTGCCAGCAGTCAACAGGGAACTAACACCGGGGAGCTGTTTTTT.

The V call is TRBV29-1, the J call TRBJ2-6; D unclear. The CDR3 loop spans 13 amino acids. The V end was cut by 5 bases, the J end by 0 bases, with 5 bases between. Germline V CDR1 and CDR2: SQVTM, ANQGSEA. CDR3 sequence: CSVTSSGANVLTF. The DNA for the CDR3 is TGCAGCGTTACATCCTCTGGGGCCAACGTCCTGACTTTC.

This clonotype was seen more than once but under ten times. The CDR3 here is CSARDWGGTEAFF. The CDR3 DNA reads TGCAGTGCCCGGGACTGGGGCGGTACTGAAGCTTTCTTT. The chain recombines TRBV20-1 with TRBJ1-1, with D possibly matching TRBD1 (5 bases). CDR3 length: 13 residues. V lost 6 bases and J 5 bases, leaving 16 bases between the germline ends. Germline V CDR1 and CDR2: DFQATT, SNEGSKA (reference sequence).

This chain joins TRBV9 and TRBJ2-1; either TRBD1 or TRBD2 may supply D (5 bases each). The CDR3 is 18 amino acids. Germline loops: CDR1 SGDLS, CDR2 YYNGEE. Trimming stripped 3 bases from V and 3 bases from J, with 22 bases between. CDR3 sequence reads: CASSATPPGLTGYNEQFF. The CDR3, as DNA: TGTGCCAGCAGCGCGACCCCCCCGGGGCTGACGGGCTACAATGAGCAGTTCTTC.

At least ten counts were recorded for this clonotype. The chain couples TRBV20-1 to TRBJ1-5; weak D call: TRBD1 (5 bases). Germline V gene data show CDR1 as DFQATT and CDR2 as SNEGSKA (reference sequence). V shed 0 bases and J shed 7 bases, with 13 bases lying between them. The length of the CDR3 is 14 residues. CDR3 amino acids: CSARDTGGEQPQHF. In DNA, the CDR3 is TGCAGTGCTAGAGATACGGGGGGGGAGCAGCCCCAGCATTTT.

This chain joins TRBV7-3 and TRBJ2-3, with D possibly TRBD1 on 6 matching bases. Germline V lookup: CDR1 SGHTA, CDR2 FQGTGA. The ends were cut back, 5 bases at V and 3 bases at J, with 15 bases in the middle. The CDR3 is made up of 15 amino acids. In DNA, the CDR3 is TGTGCCAGCAGCCTGACAGGTTTCGGGACAGATACGCAGTATTTT. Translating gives CASSLTGFGTDTQYF.

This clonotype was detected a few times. Here the CDR3 reads CASSSRGAGGDTQYF. CDR3 nucleotide sequence: TGTGCCAGCAGCTCGCGGGGGGCCGGGGGAGATACGCAGTATTTT. The V call is TRBV11-2, the J call TRBJ2-3; TRBD2 matches at 8 bases. V gave up 4 bases and J gave up 5 bases; unmatched junction bases: 8. From germline, CDR1 is SGHAT and CDR2 FQNNGV. CDR3 length: 15 residues.

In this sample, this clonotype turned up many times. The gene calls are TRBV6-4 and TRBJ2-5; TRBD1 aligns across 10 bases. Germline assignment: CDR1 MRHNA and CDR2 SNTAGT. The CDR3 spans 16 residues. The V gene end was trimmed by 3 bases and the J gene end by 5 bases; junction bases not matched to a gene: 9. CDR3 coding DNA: TGTGCCAGCAGTGATCCAGGACAGGGGGAATATGAGACCCAGTACTTC. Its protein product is CASSDPGQGEYETQYF.

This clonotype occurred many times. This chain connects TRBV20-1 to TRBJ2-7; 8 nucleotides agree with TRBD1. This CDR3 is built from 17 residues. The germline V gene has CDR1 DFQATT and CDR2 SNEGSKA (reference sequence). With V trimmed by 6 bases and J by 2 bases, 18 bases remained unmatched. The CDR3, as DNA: TGCAGTGCAAGGCCACCCTCGACAGGGGAAGGAACCTACGAGCAGTACTTC. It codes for CSARPPSTGEGTYEQYF.

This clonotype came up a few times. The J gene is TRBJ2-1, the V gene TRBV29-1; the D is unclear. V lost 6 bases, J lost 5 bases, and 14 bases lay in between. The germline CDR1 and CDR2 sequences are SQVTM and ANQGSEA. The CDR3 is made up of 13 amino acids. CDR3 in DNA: TGCAGCGTCATGGGTAGGATCAACAATGAGCAGTTCTTC. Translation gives CSVMGRINNEQFF.

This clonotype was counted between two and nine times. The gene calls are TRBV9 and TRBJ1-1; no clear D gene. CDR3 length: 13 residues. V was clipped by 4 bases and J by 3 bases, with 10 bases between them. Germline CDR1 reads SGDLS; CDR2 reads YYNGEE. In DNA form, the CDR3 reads TGTGCCAGCAGCCCCGGAGCCTACACTGAAGCTTTCTTT. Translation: CASSPGAYTEAFF.

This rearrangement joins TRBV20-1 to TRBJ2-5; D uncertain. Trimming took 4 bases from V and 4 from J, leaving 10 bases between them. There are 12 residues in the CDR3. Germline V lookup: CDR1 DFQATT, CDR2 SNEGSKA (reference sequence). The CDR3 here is CSANSAGETQYF. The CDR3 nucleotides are TGCAGTGCTAACAGTGCCGGAGAGACCCAGTACTTC.

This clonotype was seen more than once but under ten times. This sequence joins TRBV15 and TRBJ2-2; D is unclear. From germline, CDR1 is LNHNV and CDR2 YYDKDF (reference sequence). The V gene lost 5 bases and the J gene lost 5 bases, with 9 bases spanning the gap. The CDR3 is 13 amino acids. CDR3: CATSAGRTGELFF. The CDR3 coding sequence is TGTGCCACCAGCGCAGGCCGTACCGGGGAGCTGTTTTTT.

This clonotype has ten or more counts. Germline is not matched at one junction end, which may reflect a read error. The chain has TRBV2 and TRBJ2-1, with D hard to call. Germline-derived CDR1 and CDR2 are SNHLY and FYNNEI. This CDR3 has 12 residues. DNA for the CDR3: TGTGCCAGCAGTGAAGGCCCCTTGGCCACCAGCTTC. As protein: CASSEGPLATSF.

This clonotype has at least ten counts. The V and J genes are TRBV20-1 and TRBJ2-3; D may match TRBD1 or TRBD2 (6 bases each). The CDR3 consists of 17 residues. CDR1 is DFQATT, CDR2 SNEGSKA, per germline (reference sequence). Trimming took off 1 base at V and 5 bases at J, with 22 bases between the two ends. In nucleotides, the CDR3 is TGCAGTGCTAGAGCCCTAGGAGGGCAGGGGCAAGGAGATACGCAGTATTTT. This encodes CSARALGGQGQGDTQYF.

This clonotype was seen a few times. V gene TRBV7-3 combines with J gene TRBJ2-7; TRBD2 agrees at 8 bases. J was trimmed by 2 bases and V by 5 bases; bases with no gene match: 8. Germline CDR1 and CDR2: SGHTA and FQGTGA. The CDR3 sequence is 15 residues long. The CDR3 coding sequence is TGTGCCAGCAGCCGTCACGCCGGGGGGGCCTACGAGCAGTACTTC. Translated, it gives CASSRHAGGAYEQYF.